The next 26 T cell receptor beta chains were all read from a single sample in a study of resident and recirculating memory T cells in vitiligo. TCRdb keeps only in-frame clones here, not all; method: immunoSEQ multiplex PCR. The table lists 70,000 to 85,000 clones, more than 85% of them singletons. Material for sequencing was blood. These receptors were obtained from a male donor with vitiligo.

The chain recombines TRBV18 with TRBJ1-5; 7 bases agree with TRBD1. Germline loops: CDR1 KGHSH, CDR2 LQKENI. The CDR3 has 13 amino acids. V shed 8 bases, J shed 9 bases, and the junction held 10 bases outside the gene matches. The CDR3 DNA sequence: TGTGCCAGCCGCACAGGGGAGGAGGGGCCCCAGCATTTT. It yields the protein CASRTGEEGPQHF.

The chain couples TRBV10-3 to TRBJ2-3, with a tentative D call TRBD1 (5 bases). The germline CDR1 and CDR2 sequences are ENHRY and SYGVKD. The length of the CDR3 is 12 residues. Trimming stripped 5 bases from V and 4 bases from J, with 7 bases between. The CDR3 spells CAISQGSDTQYF. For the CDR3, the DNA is TGTGCCATCAGTCAGGGTTCAGATACGCAGTATTTT.

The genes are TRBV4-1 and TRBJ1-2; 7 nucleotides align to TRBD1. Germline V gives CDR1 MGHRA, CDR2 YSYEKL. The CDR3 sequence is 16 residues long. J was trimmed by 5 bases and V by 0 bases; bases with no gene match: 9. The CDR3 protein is CASSQEVLGQLYGYTF. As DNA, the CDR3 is TGCGCCAGCAGCCAAGAAGTGCTGGGACAGCTATATGGCTACACCTTC.

CDR3 bases: TGTGCCAGCAGTCCGCGGGACAGGGCGAACACCGGGGAGCTGTTTTTT. It is translated as CASSPRDRANTGELFF. This chain links TRBV27 with TRBJ2-2; 9 bases line up with TRBD1. Germline V gives CDR1 MNHEY, CDR2 SMNVEV (reference sequence). The CDR3 loop spans 16 amino acids. The J segment lost 0 bases and the V segment lost 5 bases, leaving 4 bases of the junction unmatched.

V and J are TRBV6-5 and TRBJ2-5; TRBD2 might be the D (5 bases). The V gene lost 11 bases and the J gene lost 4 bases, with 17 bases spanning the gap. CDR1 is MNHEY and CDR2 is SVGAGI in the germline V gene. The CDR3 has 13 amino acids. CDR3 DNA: TGTGCCGCGGGCAGTCGGGGAAGAGAGACCCAGTACTTC. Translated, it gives CAAGSRGRETQYF.

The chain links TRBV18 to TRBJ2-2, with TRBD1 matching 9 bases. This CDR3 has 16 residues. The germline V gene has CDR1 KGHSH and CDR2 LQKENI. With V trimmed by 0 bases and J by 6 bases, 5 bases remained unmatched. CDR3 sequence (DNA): TGTGCCAGCTCACCACCGTGGGACAGGGAATCCGGGGAGCTGTTTTTT. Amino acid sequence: CASSPPWDRESGELFF.

CDR3 DNA sequence: TGTGCCACCAGCAGGATTCGGACAGGTGATCAGCCCCAGCATTTT. Translated: CATSRIRTGDQPQHF. The chain carries TRBV15 and TRBJ1-5; 7 positions agree with TRBD1. With V trimmed by 3 bases and J by 5 bases, 7 bases remained unmatched. The CDR3 is 15 residues long. The germline V gene has CDR1 LNHNV and CDR2 YYDKDF (reference sequence).

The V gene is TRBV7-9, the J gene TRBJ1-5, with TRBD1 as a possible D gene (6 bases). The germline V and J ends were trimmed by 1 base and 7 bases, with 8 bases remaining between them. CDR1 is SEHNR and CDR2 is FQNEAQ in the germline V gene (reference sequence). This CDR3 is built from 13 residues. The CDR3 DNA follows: TGTGCCAGCAGCTTAGAGGGGGACCAGCCCCAGCATTTT. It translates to CASSLEGDQPQHF.

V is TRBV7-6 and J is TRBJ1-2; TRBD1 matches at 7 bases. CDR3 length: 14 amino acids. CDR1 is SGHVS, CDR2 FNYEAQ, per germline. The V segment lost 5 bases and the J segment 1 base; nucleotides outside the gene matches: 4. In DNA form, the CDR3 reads TGTGCCAGCAGCCCCCGACAGGGTAACTATGGCTACACCTTC. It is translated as CASSPRQGNYGYTF.

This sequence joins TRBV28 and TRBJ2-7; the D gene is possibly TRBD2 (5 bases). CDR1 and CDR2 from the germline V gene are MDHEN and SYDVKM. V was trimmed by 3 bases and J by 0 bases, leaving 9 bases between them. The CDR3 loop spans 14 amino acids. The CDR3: CASSFSRDSYEQYF. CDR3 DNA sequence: TGTGCCAGCAGTTTCTCCCGGGACTCCTACGAGCAGTACTTC.

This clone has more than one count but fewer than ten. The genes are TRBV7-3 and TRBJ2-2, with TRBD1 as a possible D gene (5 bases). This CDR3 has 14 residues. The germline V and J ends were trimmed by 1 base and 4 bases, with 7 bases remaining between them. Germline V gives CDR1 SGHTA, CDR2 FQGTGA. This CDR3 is CASSLSRATGELFF. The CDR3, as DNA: TGTGCCAGCAGCTTAAGCAGGGCCACCGGGGAGCTGTTTTTT.

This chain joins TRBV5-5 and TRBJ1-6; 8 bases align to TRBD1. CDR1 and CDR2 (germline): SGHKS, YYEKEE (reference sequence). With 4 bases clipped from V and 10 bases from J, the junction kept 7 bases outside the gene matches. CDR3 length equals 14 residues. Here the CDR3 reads CASSEGQGGSPLHF. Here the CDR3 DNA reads TGTGCCAGCAGCGAAGGACAGGGAGGATCACCCCTCCACTTT.

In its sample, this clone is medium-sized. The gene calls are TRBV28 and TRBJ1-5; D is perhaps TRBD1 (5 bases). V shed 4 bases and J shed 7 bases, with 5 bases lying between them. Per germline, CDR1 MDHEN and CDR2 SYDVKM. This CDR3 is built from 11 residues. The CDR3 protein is CASSSGQPQHF. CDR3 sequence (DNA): TGTGCCAGCAGTTCAGGGCAGCCCCAGCATTTT. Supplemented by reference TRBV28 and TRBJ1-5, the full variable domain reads DVKVTQSSRYLVKRTGEKVFLECVQDMDHENMFWYRQDPGLGLRLIYFSYDVKMKEKGDIPEGYSVSREKKERFSLILESASTNQTSMYLCASSSGQPQHFGDGTRLSIL.

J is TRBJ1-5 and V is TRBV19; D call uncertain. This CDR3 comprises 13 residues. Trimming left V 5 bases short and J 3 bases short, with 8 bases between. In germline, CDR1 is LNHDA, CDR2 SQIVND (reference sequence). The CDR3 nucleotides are TGTGCCAGTAGTGGCACCCACAATCAGCCCCAGCATTTT. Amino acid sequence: CASSGTHNQPQHF.

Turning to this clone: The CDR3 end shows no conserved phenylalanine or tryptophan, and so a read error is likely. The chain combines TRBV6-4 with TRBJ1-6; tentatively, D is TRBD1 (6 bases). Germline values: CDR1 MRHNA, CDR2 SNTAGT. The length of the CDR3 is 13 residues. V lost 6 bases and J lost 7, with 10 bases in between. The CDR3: CASRGTQNSPLHL. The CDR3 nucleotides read TGTGCCAGCAGGGGGACACAGAATTCACCCCTCCACCTT.

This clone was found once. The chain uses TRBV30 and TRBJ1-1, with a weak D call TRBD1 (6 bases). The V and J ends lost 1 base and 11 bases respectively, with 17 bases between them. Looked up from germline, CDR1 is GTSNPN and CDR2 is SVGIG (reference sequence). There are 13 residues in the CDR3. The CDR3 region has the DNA TGTGCCTGGAGTGCCGCTAACAGGGATTATGCTTTCTTT. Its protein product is CAWSAANRDYAFF.

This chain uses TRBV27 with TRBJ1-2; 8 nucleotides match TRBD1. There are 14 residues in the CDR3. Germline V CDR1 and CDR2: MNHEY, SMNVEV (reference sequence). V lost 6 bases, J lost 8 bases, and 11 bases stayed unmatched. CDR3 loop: CASSPQGAPGGYTF. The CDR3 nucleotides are TGTGCCAGCAGCCCTCAGGGGGCGCCGGGGGGCTACACCTTC.

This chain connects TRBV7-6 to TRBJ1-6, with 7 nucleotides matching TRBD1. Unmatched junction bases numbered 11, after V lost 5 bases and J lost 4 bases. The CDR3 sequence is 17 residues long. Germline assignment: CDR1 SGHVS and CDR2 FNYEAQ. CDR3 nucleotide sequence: TGTGCCAGCAGCCCGAAGACAGGGCTACTTTATAATTCACCCCTCCACTTT. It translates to CASSPKTGLLYNSPLHF.

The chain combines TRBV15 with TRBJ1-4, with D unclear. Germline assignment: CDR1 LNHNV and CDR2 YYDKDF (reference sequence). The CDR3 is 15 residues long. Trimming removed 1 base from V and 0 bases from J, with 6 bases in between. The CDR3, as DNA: TGTGCCACCAGCAGAGTTCTTGCAACTAATGAAAAACTGTTTTTT. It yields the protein CATSRVLATNEKLFF.

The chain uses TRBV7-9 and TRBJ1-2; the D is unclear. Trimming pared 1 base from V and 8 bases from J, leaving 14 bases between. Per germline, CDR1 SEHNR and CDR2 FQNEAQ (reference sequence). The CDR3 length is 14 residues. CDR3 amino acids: CASSLVSDFGGYTF. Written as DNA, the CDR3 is TGTGCCAGCAGCTTAGTTTCGGACTTCGGCGGCTACACCTTC.

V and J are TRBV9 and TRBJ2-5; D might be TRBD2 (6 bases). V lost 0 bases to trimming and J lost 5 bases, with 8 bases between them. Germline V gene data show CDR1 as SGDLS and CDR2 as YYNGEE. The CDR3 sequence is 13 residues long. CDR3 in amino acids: CASSVGGVETQYF. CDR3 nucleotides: TGTGCCAGCAGCGTAGGCGGGGTGGAGACCCAGTACTTC.

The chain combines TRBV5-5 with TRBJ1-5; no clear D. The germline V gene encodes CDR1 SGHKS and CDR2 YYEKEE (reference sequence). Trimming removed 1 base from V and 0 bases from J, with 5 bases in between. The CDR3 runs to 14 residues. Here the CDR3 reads CASSLSRSNQPQHF. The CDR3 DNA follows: TGTGCCAGCAGCTTGTCCCGTAGCAATCAGCCCCAGCATTTT.

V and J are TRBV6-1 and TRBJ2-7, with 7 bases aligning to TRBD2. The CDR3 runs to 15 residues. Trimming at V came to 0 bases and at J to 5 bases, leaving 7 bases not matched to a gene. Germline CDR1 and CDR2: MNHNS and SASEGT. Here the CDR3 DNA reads TGTGCCAGCAGTGAAGCAGGACGGCGGGAGAACGAGCAGTACTTC. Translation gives CASSEAGRRENEQYF.

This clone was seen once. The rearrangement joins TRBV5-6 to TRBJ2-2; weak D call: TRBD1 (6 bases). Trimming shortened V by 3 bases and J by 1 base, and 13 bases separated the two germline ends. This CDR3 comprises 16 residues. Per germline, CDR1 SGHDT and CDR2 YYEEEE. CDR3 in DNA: TGTGCCAGCAGCTGGCCGGGACACCTGAACACCGGGGAGCTGTTTTTT. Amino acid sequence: CASSWPGHLNTGELFF.

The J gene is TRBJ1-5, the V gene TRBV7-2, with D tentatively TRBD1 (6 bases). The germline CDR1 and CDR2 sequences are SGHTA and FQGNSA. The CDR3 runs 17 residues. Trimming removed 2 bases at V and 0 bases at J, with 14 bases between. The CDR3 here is CASSLRQGWYSNQPQHF. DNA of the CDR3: TGTGCCAGCAGCTTACGCCAGGGGTGGTATAGCAATCAGCCCCAGCATTTT.

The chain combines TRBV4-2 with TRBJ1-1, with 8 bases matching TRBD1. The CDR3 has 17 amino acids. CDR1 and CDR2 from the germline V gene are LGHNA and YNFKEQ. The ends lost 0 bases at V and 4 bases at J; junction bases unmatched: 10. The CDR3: CASSQDPPGGWGTEAFF. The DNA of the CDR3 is TGTGCCAGCAGCCAAGATCCACCAGGGGGCTGGGGCACTGAAGCTTTCTTT.